The 11 T cell receptor beta chains presented below share a single source sample, sequenced in a study of blood T cell repertoires in COVID-19. Profiled with immunoSEQ multiplex PCR; TCRdb holds only in-frame clones, not every one. The data show 200,000 to 250,000 clones, about nine tenths seen once. The sequenced material came from PBMCs or T cells enriched from blood (not recorded which). The receptors were sampled from a woman in her 40s with acute COVID-19.

This CDR3 is CASSLDRYNTEAFF. The CDR3 DNA reads TGTGCCAGCAGCCTCGACAGATATAACACTGAAGCTTTCTTT. The chain has TRBV7-8 and TRBJ1-1, with D possibly matching TRBD1 (5 bases). The CDR3 has 14 residues. Germline lookup yields CDR1 SGHVS and CDR2 FQNEAQ. V lost 5 bases and J lost 2, with 12 bases in between.

The chain links TRBV12-3 or TRBV12-4 to TRBJ1-2; D unclear. CDR3 length: 12 amino acids. V lost 5 bases and J lost 7, with 11 bases in between. Here the CDR3 reads CASSQRERGYTF. The CDR3 coding sequence is TGTGCCAGCAGTCAACGGGAACGTGGCTACACCTTC.

The chain joins TRBV19 to TRBJ2-2; 10 nucleotides agree with TRBD1. Losses at the gene ends were 5 bases for V and 5 bases for J; bases not matched to a gene: 8. This CDR3 is built from 16 residues. The germline CDR1 and CDR2 sequences are LNHDA and SQIVND (reference sequence). The CDR3 coding sequence is TGTGCCAGTAGTGACGACAGGGGGCAAGGGACCGGGGAGCTGTTTTTT. This gives the protein CASSDDRGQGTGELFF.

There are a few counts of this clone. The CDR3 region is CASSATGTAYGYTF. The CDR3 bases are TGTGCCAGCAGCGCAACCGGGACAGCTTATGGCTACACCTTC. J is TRBJ1-2 and V is TRBV9, with 7 bases aligning to TRBD1. V trimming: 3 bases; J trimming: 5 bases; junction bases outside the gene matches: 7. The CDR3 runs to 14 residues. Germline assignment: CDR1 SGDLS and CDR2 YYNGEE.

This rearrangement joins TRBV5-6 to TRBJ2-3; 7 nucleotides line up with TRBD1. CDR1 SGHDT and CDR2 YYEEEE come from the germline V gene. J lost 2 bases, V lost 4 bases, and 7 bases had no gene match. CDR3 length equals 15 residues. The CDR3 region is CASSGYGTATDTQYF. As DNA, the CDR3 is TGTGCCAGCAGCGGCTACGGGACAGCCACAGATACGCAGTATTTT.

CDR3 coding DNA: TGTGCCAGCAAGATACAGGGGGCGACGAACACTGAAGCTTTCTTT. Residues: CASKIQGATNTEAFF. The gene calls are TRBV6-5 and TRBJ1-1; 9 bases match TRBD1. CDR3 length: 15 amino acids. CDR1 is MNHEY, CDR2 SVGAGI, per germline. The V and J ends lost 7 bases and 1 base, in that order; junction bases with no gene match: 7.

This chain connects TRBV19 to TRBJ2-2, with 8 bases identical to TRBD1. CDR3 size: 16 residues. V trimming: 5 bases; J trimming: 6 bases; junction bases outside the gene matches: 11. Germline V gene data show CDR1 as LNHDA and CDR2 as SQIVND (reference sequence). CDR3 sequence: CASSVVGTGGPGELFF. CDR3 sequence (DNA): TGTGCCAGTAGTGTCGTCGGGACAGGTGGACCCGGGGAGCTGTTTTTT.

The V and J genes are TRBV5-1 and TRBJ2-5; 8 nucleotides agree with TRBD1. CDR1 is SGHRS and CDR2 is YFSETQ in the germline V gene. V shed 2 bases and J 9 bases; nucleotides not matched to a gene: 6. The CDR3 totals 13 residues. The CDR3 reads CASSFGGDRSQYF. The CDR3 coding sequence is TGCGCCAGCAGCTTTGGAGGGGACAGGTCCCAGTACTTC. The complete variable domain, with remaining parts taken from reference TRBV5-1 and TRBJ2-5, reads KAGVTQTPRYLIKTRGQQVTLSCSPISGHRSVSWYQQTPGQGLQFLFEYFSETQRNKGNFPGRFSGRQFSNSRSEMNVSTLELGDSALYLCASSFGGDRSQYFGPGTRLLVL.

V usage is TRBV9 and J usage is TRBJ1-2; no firm D call. CDR3 length equals 15 residues. V lost 0 bases and J lost 0, with 9 bases in between. Germline V CDR1 and CDR2: SGDLS, YYNGEE. CDR3 region: CASSVGGVPNYGYTF. CDR3 sequence (DNA): TGTGCCAGCAGCGTAGGTGGAGTTCCTAACTATGGCTACACCTTC.

The chain employs TRBV27 and TRBJ1-1; possible D gene TRBD1, 6 bases. The CDR3 is made up of 17 amino acids. Germline-derived CDR1 and CDR2 are MNHEY and SMNVEV (reference sequence). The V and J ends lost 4 bases and 0 bases respectively, with 18 bases between them. CDR3: CASSWGAGGYLNTEAFF. The CDR3 DNA reads TGTGCCAGCAGTTGGGGGGCGGGGGGCTATCTGAACACTGAAGCTTTCTTT.

The V gene is TRBV5-1, the J gene TRBJ1-1, with D maybe TRBD1 (6 bases). V lost 4 bases, J lost 1 base, and 14 bases lay in between. The germline V gene has CDR1 SGHRS and CDR2 YFSETQ. CDR3 size: 15 residues. In DNA form, the CDR3 reads TGCGCCAGCAGCGGGTGGGGGACAACGAACACTGAAGCTTTCTTT. Translated, it gives CASSGWGTTNTEAFF.